The present T cell receptor (beta chain) was sequenced within a study of neurological immune-mediated disorders. The time point denotes: technical triplicate 2. Each sorted-subset library came from 1 million CD4+ or CD8+ T cells. The cDNA was synthesized by 5'RACE incorporating 10-nucleotide random UMIs. TCRdb re-derived calls from the 5' RACE reads in MiXCR, one entry per CDR3 protein. Here the sample spans roughly 30,000 distinct CDR3 sequences, about 14% being singletons. This clonotype occurred many times. The sequencing input was CD4+ T cells from blood. This TCR came from a female donor with HTLV-1-associated myelopathy (HAM/TSP).

The CDR3 sequence: CSASTSGRREKETQYF. The DNA for the CDR3 is TGCAGTGCTAGTACTAGCGGGAGGAGGGAAAAAGAGACCCAGTACTTC. The rearrangement links TRBV20-1 to TRBJ2-5, with 12 bases matching TRBD2. Germline V gene sequence: CDR1 DFQATT, CDR2 SNEGSKA (reference sequence). CDR3 length equals 16 residues. Losses at the gene ends were 3 bases for V and 3 bases for J; bases not matched to a gene: 8.